The rows below give T cell receptor beta chains drawn from one sample of a study of cytomegalovirus exposure and HLA in healthy donors. TCRdb keeps only in-frame clones here, not all; method: immunoSEQ multiplex PCR. The sample carries hundreds of thousands of clones, around four fifths recorded once. The sequenced sample was PBMCs. The receptors stem from a woman in her 40s in good health and CMV-seronegative. Both conserved end residues are part of each CDR3. D genes are given only for firm matches.

v_gene,j_gene,d_gene,CDR3aa,CDR3nt
TRBV7-6,TRBJ1-5,.,CASSLSGDQPQHF,TGTGCCAGCAGCTTATCCGGGGATCAGCCCCAGCATTTT
TRBV11-2,TRBJ2-5,.,CASSPIPSQTQYF,TGTGCCAGCAGCCCGATCCCTAGCCAGACCCAGTACTTC
TRBV6-5,TRBJ1-2,.,CASSSQGSAYGYTF,TGTGCCAGCAGTTCCCAGGGTAGTGCCTATGGCTACACCTTC
TRBV10-3,TRBJ2-7,TRBD2,CAISAVIAGSSYEQYF,TGTGCCATCAGTGCGGTGATAGCGGGGAGTTCCTACGAGCAGTACTTC
TRBV28,TRBJ2-1,TRBD2,CASNAGGGYNEQFF,TGTGCCAGCAATGCGGGGGGGGGATACAATGAGCAGTTCTTC
TRBV5-1,TRBJ1-1,TRBD1,CASSSYRGLGTEAFF,TGCGCCAGCAGCTCCTACAGGGGGCTAGGCACTGAAGCTTTCTTT
TRBV18,TRBJ2-6,.,CASSPLLPGISGANVLTF,TGTGCCAGCTCACCACTCCTCCCGGGGATATCTGGGGCCAACGTCCTGACTTTC
TRBV5-1,TRBJ1-1,.,CASSLKLRGDTEAFF,TGCGCCAGCAGCTTGAAGTTGCGAGGTGACACTGAAGCTTTCTTT
TRBV5-1,TRBJ2-3,TRBD2,CASSPGLAGGWGDTQYF,TGCGCCAGCAGCCCCGGACTAGCGGGGGGGTGGGGAGATACGCAGTATTTT
TRBV15,TRBJ1-5,.,CATSRGRTDSNQPQHF,TGTGCCACCAGCAGAGGAAGGACAGATAGCAATCAGCCCCAGCATTTT
TRBV7-2,TRBJ1-1,TRBD1,CASSLGQGAGYNTEAFF,TGTGCCAGCAGCTTAGGGCAGGGGGCGGGGTATAACACTGAAGCTTTCTTT
TRBV28,TRBJ2-7,.,CASSLSPIGDLRHEQYF,TGTGCCAGCAGTTTATCCCCAATAGGAGACCTTCGCCACGAGCAGTACTTC